This is a list of T cell receptor beta chains from one sample in a study of T cell responses to AZD1222 COVID-19 vaccine. Assay: immunoSEQ multiplex PCR; the TCRdb copy retains only in-frame clones and omits some. The sample lists roughly 130,000 clones, around 90% occurring once. Sequences were derived from peripheral blood, sampled on day 0 of AZD1222 vaccination. The receptors shown here come from an adult in good health. Both conserved end residues are part of each CDR3. D genes are given only for firm matches. The size entry is marked missing in some rows and otherwise reads once, few, many or a size class.

V gene: TRBV5-8; D gene: TRBD1; clone size: NA; J gene: TRBJ1-2; CDR3 DNA: TGTGCCAGCAGCTACTACCGGACAGGGGGATATGGCTACACCTTC; CDR3 protein: CASSYYRTGGYGYTF
V gene: TRBV24-1; D gene: NA; clone size: NA; J gene: TRBJ1-6; CDR3 DNA: TGTGCCACCAGTGATGGGGCCCTTTCACCCCTCCACTTT; CDR3 protein: CATSDGALSPLHF
V gene: TRBV6-5; D gene: NA; clone size: NA; J gene: TRBJ2-3; CDR3 DNA: TGTGCCAGCAGTTACTCAGGGCTCGAAGATACGCAGTATTTT; CDR3 protein: CASSYSGLEDTQYF
V gene: TRBV19; D gene: NA; clone size: NA; J gene: TRBJ1-4; CDR3 DNA: TGTGCCAGTAGTATAGGCGGGACAACTAATGAAAAACTGTTTTTT; CDR3 protein: CASSIGGTTNEKLFF
V gene: TRBV28; D gene: TRBD1; clone size: NA; J gene: TRBJ1-3; CDR3 DNA: TGTGCCAGCAGTTCGGACAGGGGCTCTGGAAACACCATATATTTT; CDR3 protein: CASSSDRGSGNTIYF
V gene: TRBV5-6; D gene: NA; clone size: NA; J gene: TRBJ1-2; CDR3 DNA: TGTGCCAGCAGCGACAGCTTCAACTATGGCTACACCTTC; CDR3 protein: CASSDSFNYGYTF
V gene: TRBV9; D gene: TRBD2; clone size: NA; J gene: TRBJ2-1; CDR3 DNA: TGTGCCAGCAGCCTCGGACTAGGGGCAAGAACTTACAATGAGCAGTTCTTC; CDR3 protein: CASSLGLGARTYNEQFF
V gene: TRBV10-3; D gene: NA; clone size: NA; J gene: TRBJ1-1; CDR3 DNA: TGTGCCATCAGTGGGGGGCTATCGGCTTTCTTT; CDR3 protein: CAISGGLSAFF
V gene: TRBV7-9; D gene: TRBD2; clone size: once; J gene: TRBJ2-1; CDR3 DNA: TGTGCCAGCAGGCCCCCGCTAGCGGGAGGAGCCAATTCACCCAATGAGCAGTTCTTC; CDR3 protein: CASRPPLAGGANSPNEQFF
V gene: TRBV6-5; D gene: NA; clone size: NA; J gene: TRBJ2-7; CDR3 DNA: TGTGCCAGCTCAGGAATTATCTCCTACGAGCAGTACTTC; CDR3 protein: CASSGIISYEQYF
V gene: TRBV7-9; D gene: TRBD1; clone size: NA; J gene: TRBJ1-2; CDR3 DNA: TGTGCCAGCAGCCAAACAGGGGCGGTAAATTATGGCTACACCTTC; CDR3 protein: CASSQTGAVNYGYTF
V gene: TRBV5-1; D gene: NA; clone size: NA; J gene: TRBJ2-3; CDR3 DNA: TGCGCCAGCAGCTTGGGGGATAGGGACACAGATACGCAGTATTTT; CDR3 protein: CASSLGDRDTDTQYF
V gene: TRBV13; D gene: TRBD2; clone size: once; J gene: TRBJ2-1; CDR3 DNA: TGTGCCAGCAGCTCCCCCGCCGGACTAGCTTACAATGAGCAGTTCTTC; CDR3 protein: CASSSPAGLAYNEQFF
V gene: TRBV7-9; D gene: TRBD1; clone size: NA; J gene: TRBJ1-2; CDR3 DNA: TGTGCCAGCAGACCCACAGGGGCCGACGGCTACACCTTC; CDR3 protein: CASRPTGADGYTF
V gene: TRBV28; D gene: NA; clone size: NA; J gene: TRBJ2-6; CDR3 DNA: TGTGCCAGCAGTCCAGGACGAATTAGGGCCAACGTCCTGACTTTC; CDR3 protein: CASSPGRIRANVLTF
V gene: TRBV9; D gene: TRBD2; clone size: NA; J gene: TRBJ2-2; CDR3 DNA: TGTGCCAGCAGCGTAGTCCTAGCGGGAACCACCGGGGAGCTGTTTTTT; CDR3 protein: CASSVVLAGTTGELFF
V gene: TRBV5-1; D gene: TRBD2; clone size: NA; J gene: TRBJ2-2; CDR3 DNA: TGCGCCAGCAGCTTGCGGCTAGCGGGAGGCAACACCGGGGAGCTGTTTTTT; CDR3 protein: CASSLRLAGGNTGELFF
V gene: TRBV7-9; D gene: NA; clone size: NA; J gene: TRBJ1-6; CDR3 DNA: TGTGCCAGCAGCATTAGTTGGGCTCCACCCAATTCACCCCTCCACTTT; CDR3 protein: CASSISWAPPNSPLHF
V gene: TRBV28; D gene: NA; clone size: few; J gene: TRBJ1-2; CDR3 DNA: TGTGCCAGCAGTTTCGTTGGCGGAAGCTATGGCTACACCTTC; CDR3 protein: CASSFVGGSYGYTF